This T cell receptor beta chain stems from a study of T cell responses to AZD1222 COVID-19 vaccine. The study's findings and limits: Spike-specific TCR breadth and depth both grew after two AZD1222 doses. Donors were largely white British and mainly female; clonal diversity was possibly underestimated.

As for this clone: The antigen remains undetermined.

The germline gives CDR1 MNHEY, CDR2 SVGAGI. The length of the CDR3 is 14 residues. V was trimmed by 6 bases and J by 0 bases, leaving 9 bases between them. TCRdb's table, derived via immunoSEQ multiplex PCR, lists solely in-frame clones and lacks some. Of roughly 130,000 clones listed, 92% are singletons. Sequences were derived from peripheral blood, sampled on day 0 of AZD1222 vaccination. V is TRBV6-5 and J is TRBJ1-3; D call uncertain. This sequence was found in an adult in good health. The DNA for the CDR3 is TGTGCCAGCAGAACAAGCTTCTCTGGAAACACCATATATTTT. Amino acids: CASRTSFSGNTIYF.